This TCR beta chain came from a study of blood T cell repertoires in COVID-19. Looking at the study overall: Samples taken during acute and convalescent COVID-19 were collected in the United States, Italy and Spain. The cDNA or gDNA used as material had been derived from T cells, B-cell-depleted T cells, or PBMCs.

Germline CDR1 reads SGHVS; CDR2 reads FQNEAQ. The V and J ends lost 1 base and 1 base, in that order; junction bases with no gene match: 8. CDR3 length: 17 residues. Methods used by the authors: Reference gene primer amplification gave nucleated cell count estimates. Using immunoSEQ multiplex PCR, the repertoire was profiled, and TCRdb retains in-frame clones only, with some absent. D and trimming were read from the DNA, whereas the V and J calls and clone size are those reported in that table. The sample lists 80,000 to 85,000 clones; around 88% were seen once. The rearrangement links TRBV7-8 to TRBJ2-7, with 9 nucleotides matching TRBD2. The sequence derives from an elderly woman with acute or convalescent COVID-19. Source material: peripheral blood. The CDR3 bases are TGTGCCAGCAGCTTAGTGGGACTAGCAACGTATTCCTACGAGCAGTACTTC. It encodes CASSLVGLATYSYEQYF.